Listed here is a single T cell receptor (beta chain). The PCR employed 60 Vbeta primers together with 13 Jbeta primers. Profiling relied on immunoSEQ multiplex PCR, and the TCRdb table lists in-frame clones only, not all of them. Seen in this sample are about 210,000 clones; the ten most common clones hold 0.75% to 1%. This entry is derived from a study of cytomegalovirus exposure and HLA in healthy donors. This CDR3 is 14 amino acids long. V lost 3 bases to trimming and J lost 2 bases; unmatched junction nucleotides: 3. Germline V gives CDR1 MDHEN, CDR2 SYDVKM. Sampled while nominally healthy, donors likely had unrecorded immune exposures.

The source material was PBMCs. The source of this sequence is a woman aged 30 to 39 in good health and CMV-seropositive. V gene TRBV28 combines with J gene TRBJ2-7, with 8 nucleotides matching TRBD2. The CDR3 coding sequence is TGTGCCAGCAGTTTGGCGGGAGGCCCCTACGAGCAGTACTTC. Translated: CASSLAGGPYEQYF.